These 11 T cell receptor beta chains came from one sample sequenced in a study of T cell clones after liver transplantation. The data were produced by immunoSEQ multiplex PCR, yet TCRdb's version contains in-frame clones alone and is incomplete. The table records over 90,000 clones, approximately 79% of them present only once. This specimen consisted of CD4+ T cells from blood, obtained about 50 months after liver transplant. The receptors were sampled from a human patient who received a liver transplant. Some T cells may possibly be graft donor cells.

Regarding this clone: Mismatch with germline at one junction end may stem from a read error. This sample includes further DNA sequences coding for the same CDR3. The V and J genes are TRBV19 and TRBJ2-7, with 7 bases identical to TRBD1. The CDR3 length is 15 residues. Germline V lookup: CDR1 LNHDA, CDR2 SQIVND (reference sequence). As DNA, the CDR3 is TGTGCCAGTCCCCCCGGTGACAGGGCCTTCCATCCCTCCGACTTC. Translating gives CASPPGDRAFHPSDF.

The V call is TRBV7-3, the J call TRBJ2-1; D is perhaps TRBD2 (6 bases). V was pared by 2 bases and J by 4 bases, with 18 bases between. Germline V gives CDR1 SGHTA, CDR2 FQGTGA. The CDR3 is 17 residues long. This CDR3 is CASSLRGFAGRYNEQFF. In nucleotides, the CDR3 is TGTGCCAGCAGCTTACGAGGCTTCGCGGGGCGTTACAATGAGCAGTTCTTC. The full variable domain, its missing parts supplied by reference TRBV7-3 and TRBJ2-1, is GAGVSQTPSNKVTEKGKYVELRCDPISGHTALYWYRQSLGQGPEFLIYFQGTGAADDSGLPNDRFFAVRPEGSVSTLKIQRTERGDSAVYLCASSLRGFAGRYNEQFFGPGTRLTVL.

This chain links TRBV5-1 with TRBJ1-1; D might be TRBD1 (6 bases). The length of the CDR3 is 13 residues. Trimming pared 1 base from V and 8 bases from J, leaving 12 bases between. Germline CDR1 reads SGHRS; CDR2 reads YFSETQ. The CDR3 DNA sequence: TGCGCCAGCAGCTTGCAGGGGAATTGGGAAGCTTTCTTT. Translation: CASSLQGNWEAFF.

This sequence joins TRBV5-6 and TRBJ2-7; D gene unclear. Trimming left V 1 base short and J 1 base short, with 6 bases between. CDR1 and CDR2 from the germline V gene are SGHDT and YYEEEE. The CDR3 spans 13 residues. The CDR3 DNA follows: TGTGCCAGCAGCTTGTTTCCGTCCTACGAGCAGTACTTC. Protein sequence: CASSLFPSYEQYF.

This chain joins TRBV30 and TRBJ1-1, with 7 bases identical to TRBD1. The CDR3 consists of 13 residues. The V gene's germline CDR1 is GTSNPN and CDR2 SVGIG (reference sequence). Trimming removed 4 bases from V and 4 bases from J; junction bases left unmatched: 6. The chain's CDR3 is CAWKQGDVTEAFF. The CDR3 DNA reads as TGTGCCTGGAAGCAGGGGGACGTCACTGAAGCTTTCTTT.

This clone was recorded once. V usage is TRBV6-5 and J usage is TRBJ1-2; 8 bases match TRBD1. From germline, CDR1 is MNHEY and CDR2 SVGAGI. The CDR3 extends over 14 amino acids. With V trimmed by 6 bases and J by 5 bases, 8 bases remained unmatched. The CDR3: CASRTRGRGYGYTF. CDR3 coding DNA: TGTGCCAGCAGAACCAGGGGGCGCGGGTATGGCTACACCTTC.

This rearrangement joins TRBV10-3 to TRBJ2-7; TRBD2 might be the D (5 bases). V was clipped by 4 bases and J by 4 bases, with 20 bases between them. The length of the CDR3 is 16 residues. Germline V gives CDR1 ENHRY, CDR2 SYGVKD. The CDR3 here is CAISGSGVGVSYEQYF. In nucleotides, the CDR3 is TGTGCCATCAGTGGGTCTGGGGTGGGAGTATCGTACGAGCAGTACTTC.

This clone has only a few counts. CDR3 sequence (DNA): TGCGCCAGCAGCCTGGGGCCTAACACCGGGGAGCTGTTTTTT. It translates to CASSLGPNTGELFF. The chain is built from TRBV5-1 and TRBJ2-2; D is possibly TRBD1 (5 bases). The CDR3 is 14 residues long. The germline gives CDR1 SGHRS, CDR2 YFSETQ. The V end was cut by 4 bases, the J end by 2 bases, with 9 bases between.

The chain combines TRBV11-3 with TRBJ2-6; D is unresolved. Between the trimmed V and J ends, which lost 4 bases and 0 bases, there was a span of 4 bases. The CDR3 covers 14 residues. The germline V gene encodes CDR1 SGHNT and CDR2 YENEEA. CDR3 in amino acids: CASSSGSGANVLTF. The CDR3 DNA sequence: TGTGCCAGCAGCTCAGGCTCTGGGGCCAACGTCCTGACTTTC.

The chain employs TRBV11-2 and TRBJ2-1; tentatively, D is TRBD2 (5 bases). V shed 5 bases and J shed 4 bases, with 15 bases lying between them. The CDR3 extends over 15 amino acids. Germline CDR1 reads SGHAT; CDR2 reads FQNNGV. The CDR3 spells CASSVRGSTYNEQFF. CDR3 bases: TGTGCCAGCAGCGTACGGGGTAGCACTTACAATGAGCAGTTCTTC. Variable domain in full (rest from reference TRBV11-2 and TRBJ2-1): EAGVAQSPRYKIIEKRQSVAFWCNPISGHATLYWYQQILGQGPKLLIQFQNNGVVDDSQLPKDRFSAERLKGVDSTLKIQPAKLEDSAVYLCASSVRGSTYNEQFFGPGTRLTVL.

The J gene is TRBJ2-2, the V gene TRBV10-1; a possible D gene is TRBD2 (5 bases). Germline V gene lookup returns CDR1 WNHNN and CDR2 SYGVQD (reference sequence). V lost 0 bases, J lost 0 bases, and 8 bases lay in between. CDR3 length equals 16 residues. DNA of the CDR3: TGCGCCAGCAGTGAGTCGATCGGGGCGAACACCGGGGAGCTGTTTTTT. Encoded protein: CASSESIGANTGELFF.